These 15 T cell receptor beta chains share one sample of origin, sequenced in a study of OX40 agonist ivuxolimab in advanced cancers. The table came from immunoSEQ multiplex PCR; TCRdb's copy has only in-frame clones and leaves some out. The table records 80,000 to 100,000 clones, 90% of them present only once. Material: CD4+ or CD8+ T cells sorted from blood, obtained in a trial of the OX40 agonist ivuxolimab. All receptors come from an adult with an advanced solid tumor such as melanoma, head and neck, liver or kidney cancer.

CDR3 DNA sequence: TGTGCCTGGAGTGTAAGGCCAGCCGTAAGCATATATTTT. This gives the protein CAWSVRPAVSIYF. The genes are TRBV30 and TRBJ1-3; D is undetermined. Germline V lookup: CDR1 GTSNPN, CDR2 SVGIG (reference sequence). V was trimmed by 0 bases and J by 12 bases, leaving 15 bases between them. The CDR3 is 13 residues long.

This rearrangement joins TRBV7-2 to TRBJ1-1, with D possibly TRBD1 on 5 matching bases. Trimming removed 5 bases at V and 8 bases at J, with 18 bases between. This CDR3 contains 14 residues. CDR1 SGHTA and CDR2 FQGNSA come from the germline V gene. Here the CDR3 DNA reads TGTGCCAGCAGCCGGGGACCGGGGACCGGAGAAGCTTTCTTT. Encoded protein: CASSRGPGTGEAFF.

The CDR3 nucleotides read TGCAGCGTTAAAGCCACAGGGAGCGAGCAGTACTTC. Protein product: CSVKATGSEQYF. V is TRBV29-1 and J is TRBJ2-7; D may be TRBD1 (6 bases). The CDR3 is 12 amino acids. Germline V gene lookup returns CDR1 SQVTM and CDR2 ANQGSEA. Trimming pared 5 bases from V and 6 bases from J, leaving 14 bases between.

This chain links TRBV6-1 with TRBJ2-1; the match to TRBD2 covers 9 bases. The CDR3 totals 14 residues. V dropped 5 bases and J dropped 7; count of bases not matched to a gene: 6. The germline V gene has CDR1 MNHNS and CDR2 SASEGT. The CDR3 region is CASSNSGSGNEQFF. The CDR3 DNA reads as TGTGCCAGCAGTAATAGCGGGAGTGGGAATGAGCAGTTCTTC.

The chain combines TRBV5-4 with TRBJ2-1, with 12 bases lining up with TRBD1. CDR1 is SGHNT, CDR2 YYREEE, per germline (reference sequence). The CDR3 length is 16 residues. The trim removed 4 bases at V and 9 bases at J, leaving 11 bases unmatched. The CDR3 coding sequence is TGTGCCAGCAGCCCCGGAGCGCGGGACAGGGGGCGTGAGCAGTTCTTC. Its protein is CASSPGARDRGREQFF.

The chain has TRBV21-1 and TRBJ1-2; no check of the table's D call, TRBD1, against the DNA was made. TRBV21-1 corresponds to a pseudogene. The CDR3 covers 17 residues. The CDR3 DNA follows: TGTGCCAGCAGCGTCCGAGTAGGGGGCAGGTCTAACTATGGCTACACCTTC. It is translated as CASSVRVGGRSNYGYTF.

The V call is TRBV6-5, the J call TRBJ2-7; TRBD2 agrees at 7 bases. Trimming removed 6 bases from V and 0 bases from J; junction bases left unmatched: 2. CDR1 is MNHEY and CDR2 is SVGAGI in the germline V gene. This CDR3 contains 13 residues. The CDR3 coding sequence is TGTGCCAGCAGCTGGGGGGGCTCCTACGAGCAGTACTTC. Translation gives CASSWGGSYEQYF.

This rearrangement joins TRBV2 to TRBJ1-2, with unresolved D. Germline V gives CDR1 SNHLY, CDR2 FYNNEI. This CDR3 comprises 12 residues. Deletions cut 6 bases from V and 2 bases from J, with 7 bases between. This chain's CDR3 is CASRAQNYGYTF. The CDR3 nucleotides are TGTGCCAGCAGAGCACAGAACTATGGCTACACCTTC. Full variable domain (rest looked up from reference TRBV2 and TRBJ1-2): EPEVTQTPSHQVTQMGQEVILRCVPISNHLYFYWYRQILGQKVEFLVSFYNNEISEKSEIFDDQFSVERPDGSNFTLKIRSTKLEDSAMYFCASRAQNYGYTFGSGTRLTVV.

J is TRBJ1-1 and V is TRBV6-5; no reliable D call. The germline V gene has CDR1 MNHEY and CDR2 SVGAGI. The CDR3 totals 13 residues. Between the trimmed V and J ends, which lost 6 bases and 5 bases, there was a span of 13 bases. The CDR3 loop reads CASSRSRGTEAFF. CDR3 in DNA: TGTGCCAGCAGCCGCAGTCGTGGGACTGAAGCTTTCTTT.

This clone was seen only once. The J gene is TRBJ1-4, the V gene TRBV5-1; the D is unclear. The germline V gene has CDR1 SGHRS and CDR2 YFSETQ. V lost 1 base and J lost 8, with 12 bases in between. The CDR3 has 14 residues. The CDR3 region is CASSLLPSDEKLFF. The DNA of the CDR3 is TGCGCCAGCAGCTTGTTACCCTCGGACGAAAAACTGTTTTTT.

The chain employs TRBV6-1 and TRBJ1-4; D is unresolved. The germline CDR1 and CDR2 sequences are MNHNS and SASEGT. Trimming took off 6 bases at V and 8 bases at J, with 10 bases between the two ends. The CDR3 runs to 12 residues. The CDR3 bases are TGTGCCAGCAGATCCGAGGTCGAAAAACTGTTTTTT. It is translated as CASRSEVEKLFF.

The chain is built from TRBV7-9 and TRBJ2-1, with 9 nucleotides matching TRBD1. V dropped 2 bases and J dropped 5; count of bases not matched to a gene: 4. From germline, CDR1 is SEHNR and CDR2 FQNEAQ (reference sequence). This CDR3 contains 15 residues. The CDR3 DNA reads TGTGCCAGCAGCTTACGGACAGGGGCGAACAATGAGCAGTTCTTC. Translated, it gives CASSLRTGANNEQFF.

This clone was detected once. The genes are TRBV5-1 and TRBJ1-2; maybe TRBD1 (5 bases). Germline loops: CDR1 SGHRS, CDR2 YFSETQ. Trimming shortened V by 0 bases and J by 5 bases, and 14 bases separated the two germline ends. This CDR3 contains 15 residues. The CDR3 reads CASSLGRGEGYGYTF. CDR3 coding DNA: TGCGCCAGCAGCTTGGGCCGGGGGGAAGGATATGGCTACACCTTC.

The J gene is TRBJ2-1, the V gene TRBV7-2; 7 nucleotides agree with TRBD2. The length of the CDR3 is 14 residues. Germline V gene sequence: CDR1 SGHTA, CDR2 FQGNSA. V lost 2 bases to trimming and J lost 6 bases; unmatched junction nucleotides: 4. This CDR3 reads CASSLTTSTNEQFF. Here the CDR3 DNA reads TGTGCCAGCAGCTTAACGACTAGCACCAATGAGCAGTTCTTC. Variable domain in full (rest from reference TRBV7-2 and TRBJ2-1): GAGVSQSPSNKVTEKGKDVELRCDPISGHTALYWYRQSLGQGLEFLIYFQGNSAPDKSGLPSDRFSAERTGGSVSTLTIQRTQQEDSAVYLCASSLTTSTNEQFFGPGTRLTVL.

The chain recombines TRBV6-5 with TRBJ2-7; 8 nucleotides agree with TRBD1. The germline V gene has CDR1 MNHEY and CDR2 SVGAGI. V was clipped by 5 bases and J by 1 base; unmatched bases: 7. This CDR3 contains 15 residues. The CDR3 here is CASSAVTGGSYEQYF. The DNA for the CDR3 is TGTGCCAGCAGTGCGGTTACAGGGGGATCCTACGAGCAGTACTTC.